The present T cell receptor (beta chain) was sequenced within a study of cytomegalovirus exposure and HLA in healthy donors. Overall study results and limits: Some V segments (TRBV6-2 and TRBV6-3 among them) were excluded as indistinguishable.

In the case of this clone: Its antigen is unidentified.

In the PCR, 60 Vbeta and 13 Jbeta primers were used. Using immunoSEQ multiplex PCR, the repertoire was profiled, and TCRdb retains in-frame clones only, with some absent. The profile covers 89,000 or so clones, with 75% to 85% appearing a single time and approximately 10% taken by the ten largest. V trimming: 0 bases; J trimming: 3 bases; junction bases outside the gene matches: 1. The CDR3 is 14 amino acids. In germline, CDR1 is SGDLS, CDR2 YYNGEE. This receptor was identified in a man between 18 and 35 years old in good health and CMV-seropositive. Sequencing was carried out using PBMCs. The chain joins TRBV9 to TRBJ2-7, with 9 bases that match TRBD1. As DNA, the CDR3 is TGTGCCAGCAGCGTAGGGACAGGGGTCTACGAGCAGTACTTC. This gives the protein CASSVGTGVYEQYF.